Following are 30 T cell receptor beta chains from one sample sequenced in a study of T cells in Graves' hyperthyroidism and ophthalmopathy. Amplified TCR beta CDR3 regions came from RNA transcripts. Using the HTBI primer set, a first-round RT-PCR was run on the TCR CDR3. TCRdb used MiXCR to reprocess the multiplex PCR reads, holding one entry per CDR3 protein. Of 400,000 to 450,000 distinct CDR3 sequences in the sample, roughly 14% were seen once. The sequenced sample was blood. The receptors here all came from a man aged 18 to 35 with Graves' ophthalmopathy.

This clonotype was counted between two and nine times. V is TRBV12-3 or TRBV12-4 and J is TRBJ2-5; D unresolved. V lost 3 bases and J 1 base, leaving 9 bases between the germline ends. This CDR3 is 14 amino acids long. CDR3 region: CASSFAVSQETQYF. The CDR3 DNA reads as TGTGCCAGCAGTTTCGCGGTCAGCCAAGAGACCCAGTACTTC.

This sequence joins TRBV6-1 and TRBJ1-5, with D tentatively TRBD1 (5 bases). Trimming left V 6 bases short and J 0 bases short, with 18 bases between. Germline V gene lookup returns CDR1 MNHNS and CDR2 SASEGT. This CDR3 is built from 17 residues. CDR3 loop: CASSLPKGQNSNQPQHF. The CDR3 coding sequence is TGTGCCAGCAGCCTACCAAAGGGGCAGAATAGCAATCAGCCCCAGCATTTT.

In its sample, this clonotype was seen many times. The chain joins TRBV20-1 to TRBJ2-1; D gene uncertain. CDR3 length: 13 residues. CDR1 and CDR2 (germline): DFQATT, SNEGSKA (reference sequence). Trimming removed 7 bases at V and 4 bases at J, with 14 bases between. The CDR3, as DNA: TGCAGTGTGCCAGACTCGGTTTACAATGAGCAGTTCTTC. As protein: CSVPDSVYNEQFF.

This clonotype has a count of ten or more. The rearrangement joins TRBV5-1 to TRBJ1-1; D uncertain. Trimming removed 1 base from V and 1 base from J, with 14 bases in between. In germline, CDR1 is SGHRS, CDR2 YFSETQ. The CDR3 totals 16 residues. Written as DNA, the CDR3 is TGCGCCAGCAGCTTGTTGTGGCCCGCGGAGAACACTGAAGCTTTCTTT. Translation gives CASSLLWPAENTEAFF. Based on the CDR3 plus reference TRBV5-1 and TRBJ1-1, the full variable domain is KAGVTQTPRYLIKTRGQQVTLSCSPISGHRSVSWYQQTPGQGLQFLFEYFSETQRNKGNFPGRFSGRQFSNSRSEMNVSTLELGDSALYLCASSLLWPAENTEAFFGQGTRLTVV.

This clonotype was recorded many times. The chain combines TRBV5-1 with TRBJ2-7; D ambiguous. Trimming cost V 1 base and J 0 bases, with 11 bases left between them. This CDR3 region has 15 residues. Germline values: CDR1 SGHRS, CDR2 YFSETQ. CDR3 region: CASSLWSGLSYEQYF. The CDR3, as DNA: TGCGCCAGCAGCTTGTGGTCAGGCCTCTCCTACGAGCAGTACTTC.

This clonotype occurred many times. The V call is TRBV13, the J call TRBJ2-2; perhaps TRBD2 as D (6 bases). V dropped 5 bases and J dropped 2 bases, with 12 bases sitting between them. CDR3 length equals 15 residues. Germline assignment: CDR1 PRHDT and CDR2 FYEKMQ (reference sequence). CDR3 sequence reads: CASSPRELNTGELFF. The CDR3 DNA reads as TGTGCCAGCAGCCCTCGGGAGCTAAACACCGGGGAGCTGTTTTTT. The full variable domain, completed using reference TRBV13 and TRBJ2-2, is AAGVIQSPRHLIKEKRETATLKCYPIPRHDTVYWYQQGPGQDPQFLISFYEKMQSDKGSIPDRFSAQQFSDYHSELNMSSLELGDSALYFCASSPRELNTGELFFGEGSRLTVL.

The sample holds many counts of this clonotype. The chain is built from TRBV7-8 and TRBJ2-3, with a tentative D call TRBD2 (6 bases). Germline CDR1 reads SGHVS; CDR2 reads FQNEAQ. This CDR3 is 18 amino acids long. V lost 1 base to trimming and J lost 1 base, with 18 bases between them. The CDR3, as DNA: TGTGCCAGCAGCTTAGGCTGGTACCGGGAGCGTCGCACAGATACGCAGTATTTT. It specifies CASSLGWYRERRTDTQYF.

In this sample, this clonotype turned up a few times. The chain has TRBV6-1 and TRBJ1-3, with 7 bases identical to TRBD1. This CDR3 has 17 amino acids. The junction had 11 bases not matched to a gene; V was cut back by 6 bases and J by 0 bases. Germline V lookup: CDR1 MNHNS, CDR2 SASEGT. The CDR3 here is CASRSRQQGFSGNTIYF. As DNA, the CDR3 is TGTGCCAGCAGATCGAGGCAACAGGGGTTCTCTGGAAACACCATATATTTT.

The chain links TRBV9 to TRBJ2-7; 9 bases agree with TRBD2. V lost 0 bases and J lost 0; bases outside the gene matches: 7. The CDR3 extends over 17 amino acids. The germline CDR1 and CDR2 sequences are SGDLS and YYNGEE. This chain's CDR3 is CASSVEAGGPVSYEQYF. The CDR3 DNA is TGTGCCAGCAGCGTAGAGGCGGGAGGGCCAGTCTCCTACGAGCAGTACTTC.

Ten or more counts support this clonotype. The chain has TRBV6-1 and TRBJ1-4; D not resolved. Germline-derived CDR1 and CDR2 are MNHNS and SASEGT. Trimming removed 8 bases from V and 5 bases from J, with 6 bases in between. The CDR3 has 11 amino acids. The CDR3 nucleotides are TGTGCCAGCTCGGGCAATGAAAAACTGTTTTTT. Its protein product is CASSGNEKLFF.

This clonotype was recorded at least ten times. The chain employs TRBV7-6 and TRBJ2-1, with 8 bases aligning to TRBD1. Losses at the gene ends were 7 bases for V and 9 bases for J; bases not matched to a gene: 2. The CDR3 is made up of 11 amino acids. Germline V gene lookup returns CDR1 SGHVS and CDR2 FNYEAQ. The CDR3 is CASTDRGEQFF. Here the CDR3 DNA reads TGTGCCAGCACAGACAGGGGTGAGCAGTTCTTC.

There are many counts of this clonotype. V is TRBV11-3 and J is TRBJ2-3; TRBD2 aligns across 8 bases. V was pared by 1 base and J by 0 bases, with 9 bases of the junction left unmatched. The germline CDR1 and CDR2 sequences are SGHNT and YENEEA. CDR3 length: 18 residues. The CDR3 coding sequence is TGTGCCAGCAGCTTAGGCACGACTAGCGAAGTAAGCACAGATACGCAGTATTTT. Translated, it gives CASSLGTTSEVSTDTQYF.

Points on this clonotype: The junction does not match germline at one end; this may be a read error. J is TRBJ1-2 and V is TRBV10-1; D unclear. The CDR3 sequence is 14 residues long. The germline CDR1 and CDR2 sequences are WNHNN and SYGVQD (reference sequence). This chain's CDR3 is CASSLSRPPGGYTF. The CDR3 DNA follows: TGTGCCAGCAGCCTCTCTAGGCCCCCGGGCGGCTACACCTTC.

V is TRBV19 and J is TRBJ2-7; 7 bases match TRBD2. The CDR3 has 13 residues. Trimming cost V 1 base and J 5 bases; bases outside gene matches: 2. Germline V gives CDR1 LNHDA, CDR2 SQIVND (reference sequence). The CDR3 spells CASSIGGGNEQYF. CDR3 bases: TGTGCCAGTAGTATAGGGGGGGGTAACGAGCAGTACTTC.

This clonotype has just a few counts. The chain employs TRBV6-6 and TRBJ1-4, with D unresolved. The germline gives CDR1 MNHNY, CDR2 SVGAGI (reference sequence). V dropped 2 bases and J dropped 4 bases, with 17 bases sitting between them. This CDR3 is 17 amino acids long. The CDR3 spells CASSYEGRTDLNEKLFF. In nucleotides, the CDR3 is TGTGCCAGCAGTTACGAGGGTCGAACAGATCTTAATGAAAAACTGTTTTTT.

This clonotype was counted ten times or more. The gene calls are TRBV20-1 and TRBJ1-5; D is ambiguous. From germline, CDR1 is DFQATT and CDR2 SNEGSKA (reference sequence). The CDR3 consists of 14 residues. V was trimmed by 0 bases and J by 3 bases, leaving 9 bases between them. The CDR3 spells CSAREGQINQPQHF. The CDR3 nucleotides are TGCAGTGCTAGAGAGGGTCAGATCAATCAGCCCCAGCATTTT.

This clonotype was detected only a few times. The chain combines TRBV3-1 with TRBJ2-1; TRBD2 aligns across 7 bases. With 4 bases clipped from V and 4 bases from J, the junction kept 13 bases outside the gene matches. The CDR3 sequence is 17 residues long. CDR1 and CDR2 from the germline V gene are LGHDT and YNNKEL (reference sequence). The CDR3 coding sequence is TGTGCCAGCAGCCCAGGAATTGCAGCGGGATCTTACAATGAGCAGTTCTTC. This translates into CASSPGIAAGSYNEQFF.

The J gene is TRBJ1-2, the V gene TRBV19; tentative D call: TRBD1 (6 bases). Trimming pared 11 bases from V and 4 bases from J, leaving 23 bases between. The CDR3 is made up of 15 amino acids. Germline lookup yields CDR1 LNHDA and CDR2 SQIVND (reference sequence). CDR3 sequence reads: CAANPAGTKVYGYTF. DNA of the CDR3: TGTGCCGCCAACCCTGCCGGGACAAAGGTCTATGGCTACACCTTC.

There are many counts of this clonotype. The chain carries TRBV27 and TRBJ2-3, with TRBD2 matching 14 bases. This CDR3 region has 18 residues. Germline CDR1 and CDR2: MNHEY and SMNVEV (reference sequence). The junction had 14 bases not matched to a gene; V was cut back by 10 bases and J by 2 bases. CDR3 sequence (DNA): TGTGCCACCCGAAGGACTAGCGGGGGGCTTGTCACCACAGATACGCAGTATTTT. It is translated as CATRRTSGGLVTTDTQYF.

The CDR3 loop is CSAIGGAADTQYF. The CDR3, as DNA: TGCAGTGCTATAGGCGGGGCGGCAGATACGCAGTATTTT. This chain links TRBV20-1 with TRBJ2-3, with TRBD2 as a possible D gene (6 bases). The V end lost 4 bases, the J end lost 4 bases, and 12 bases lay between the germline ends. CDR1 and CDR2 from the germline V gene are DFQATT and SNEGSKA (reference sequence). The CDR3 consists of 13 residues.

This clonotype was seen many times. J is TRBJ1-2 and V is TRBV20-1; D unresolved. Germline assignment: CDR1 DFQATT and CDR2 SNEGSKA (reference sequence). The CDR3 has 12 residues. Between the trimmed V and J ends, which lost 1 base and 4 bases, there was a span of 7 bases. CDR3 in amino acids: CSARGIPYGYTF. The CDR3, as DNA: TGCAGTGCTAGAGGGATTCCCTATGGCTACACCTTC.

Regarding this clonotype: A much larger clone sits a single nucleotide away, making a read error possible. The chain employs TRBV29-1 and TRBJ1-1; D is uncertain. The germline V gene encodes CDR1 SQVTM and CDR2 ANQGSEA. V was cut by 7 bases and J by 1 base, with 13 bases left in between. The CDR3 runs 13 residues. This CDR3 is CSAEVTTNTEAFF. The CDR3 DNA reads as TGCAGCGCCGAGGTAACTACGAACACTGAAGCTTTCTTT.

The table lists this clonotype with many counts. The rearrangement links TRBV6-1 to TRBJ2-1, with 13 bases aligning to TRBD2. V lost 7 bases to trimming and J lost 7 bases; unmatched junction nucleotides: 13. This CDR3 is 17 amino acids long. From germline, CDR1 is MNHNS and CDR2 SASEGT. The CDR3 reads CASNPTPGLAGLNEQFF. The CDR3, as DNA: TGTGCCAGCAACCCCACCCCGGGACTAGCGGGGTTGAATGAGCAGTTCTTC.

In its sample, this clonotype was seen many times. V and J are TRBV11-3 and TRBJ1-1; no clear D gene. Germline CDR1 reads SGHNT; CDR2 reads YENEEA. There are 13 residues in the CDR3. Trimming removed 5 bases from V and 8 bases from J, with 15 bases in between. In DNA form, the CDR3 reads TGTGCCAGCAGCCAAGGCGTAGGAGGGGAAGCTTTCTTT. This gives the protein CASSQGVGGEAFF.

Ten or more counts support this clonotype. The chain joins TRBV13 to TRBJ2-7; TRBD2 agrees at 13 bases. The CDR3 loop spans 14 amino acids. The junction had 5 bases not matched to a gene; V was cut back by 6 bases and J by 6 bases. CDR1 and CDR2 (germline): PRHDT, FYEKMQ (reference sequence). The CDR3 DNA is TGTGCCAGCAGGCAAACTAGCGGGAGGGGCGAGCAGTACTTC. This gives the protein CASRQTSGRGEQYF.

In this sample, this clonotype turned up many times. The V and J genes are TRBV30 and TRBJ2-3; 9 bases align to TRBD2. Germline trimming cut 4 bases from V and 5 bases from J; bases unmatched to any gene: 13. CDR1 is GTSNPN, CDR2 SVGIG, per germline (reference sequence). The CDR3 length is 16 residues. The CDR3 sequence is CAWTPESGRFIDTQYF. The CDR3 DNA reads TGTGCCTGGACACCCGAAAGCGGGAGGTTTATAGATACGCAGTATTTT.

Only a few counts were recorded for this clonotype. The CDR3 loop reads CASSDVAEITDTQYF. For the CDR3, the DNA is TGTGCCAGCAGCGACGTAGCGGAGATAACAGATACGCAGTATTTT. This chain uses TRBV9 with TRBJ2-3; maybe TRBD2 (6 bases). The germline gives CDR1 SGDLS, CDR2 YYNGEE. This CDR3 is built from 15 residues. V shed 3 bases and J shed 3 bases, with 14 bases lying between them.

This sequence joins TRBV7-6 and TRBJ2-7; the D gene is possibly TRBD2 (6 bases). Germline V gene data show CDR1 as SGHVS and CDR2 as FNYEAQ. This CDR3 region has 15 residues. V was clipped by 1 base and J by 3 bases, with 13 bases between them. The CDR3 nucleotides are TGTGCCAGCAGCTTAGAGGCGGGACCCTTCTACGAGCAGTACTTC. Residues: CASSLEAGPFYEQYF.

This clonotype has a count of ten or more. V and J are TRBV20-1 and TRBJ2-1, with TRBD2 identical over 13 bases. The CDR3 has 15 amino acids. Germline V lookup: CDR1 DFQATT, CDR2 SNEGSKA (reference sequence). J was trimmed by 7 bases and V by 3 bases; bases with no gene match: 6. This chain's CDR3 is CSASRGLAGRNEQFF. For the CDR3, the DNA is TGCAGTGCTAGCCGGGGACTAGCGGGGAGGAATGAGCAGTTCTTC.

The chain employs TRBV7-6 and TRBJ2-4, with D perhaps TRBD1 (6 bases). The V end lost 5 bases, the J end lost 1 base, and 15 bases lay between the germline ends. This CDR3 has 16 amino acids. The V gene's germline CDR1 is SGHVS and CDR2 FNYEAQ. CDR3 coding DNA: TGTGCCAGCAGCCCGGACAGTTCTACGGCCAAAAACATTCAGTACTTC. Translation gives CASSPDSSTAKNIQYF.